This TCR beta chain was identified in a study of blood T cell repertoires in COVID-19. Study-wide context: Sources were T cells, B-cell-depleted T cells, or PBMCs; the material itself was cDNA or gDNA.

The assay was immunoSEQ multiplex PCR, and TCRdb's table has in-frame clones only and misses some. The sample contains about 260,000 clones, about 90% of which appear only once. This CDR3 has 15 residues. V shed 6 bases and J shed 4 bases, with 18 bases lying between them. The germline gives CDR1 MDHEN, CDR2 SYDVKM. This clone was counted once. The sequencing sample was made of peripheral blood. The genes are TRBV28 and TRBJ1-1; D not resolved. This clonotype originated in a woman aged 45-65 years who had recovered from COVID-19. The CDR3 DNA is TGTGCCAGCAGCGAGACTACCTCTCAGATCACTGAAGCTTTCTTT. It is translated as CASSETTSQITEAFF.